The clone carrying this T cell receptor beta chain was seen a single time. Its target is not known. Described treatment: some 20 received Ad26.COV2.S at low or high dose, single or two shots; a few received placebo; per-sample allocation not given. Samples came from day 63 after the first vaccine or placebo injection. An Ad26 vector carrying the Wuhan-strain SARS-CoV-2 spike served as the vaccine. This specimen comes from a study of Ad26.COV2.S vaccination and SARS-CoV-2 variants. Study summary: Donor joined the COV1001 Ad26.COV2.S trial arm. General observations from the study: Spike-specific CD8+ and CD4+ T cell responses reportedly showed substantial breadth after vaccination.

This table comes from immunoSEQ multiplex PCR, and its TCRdb copy is limited to in-frame clones, with some not included. The table has fewer than 900,000 clones, roughly nine tenths seen once; the top ten hold about 1.5%. The CDR3 covers 15 residues. CDR1 and CDR2 (germline): MRHNA, SNTAGT. V trimming: 8 bases; J trimming: 4 bases; junction bases outside the gene matches: 13. This TCR was sampled from a person between 18 and 65 years old who received the Ad26.COV2.S COVID-19 vaccine or a placebo. The specimen was peripheral blood, collected in a trial of Ad26.COV2.S vaccine versus placebo. V is TRBV6-4 and J is TRBJ1-1; 7 nucleotides align to TRBD1. CDR3 in DNA: TGTGCCAGCCGAAAAGAGAACAGGGGTGGCACTGAAGCTTTCTTT. This gives the protein CASRKENRGGTEAFF.